The clone carrying this TCR beta chain was counted a few times. The antigen remains undetermined. Genes and germline are mouse. Other DNA sequences in this specimen translate into the identical CDR3. Cell sorting was performed on pooled cutaneous lymph node cells with CD4, CD8alpha, NKG2D, NKG2ACE and other markers. The sample originates from a study of CD8+ T cells in alopecia areata. Study at large: Graft recipients were roughly 7-10-week-old female C3H/HeJ mice, and donor skin originated from roughly 6-13-month-old C3H/HeJ mice with spontaneous alopecia. Whole-study findings and limits: The study also sequences resident alphabeta T cells of normal skin in scalp samples.

Extraction of RNA preceded its reverse transcription into cDNA, which served as the sequencing template. TCRdb keeps only in-frame clones here, not all; method: immunoSEQ multiplex PCR. The sample contains about 300,000 clones, none of them singletons. This clonotype was obtained from a C3H/HeJ mouse with alopecia areata. MHC haplotype: H2-k. The sequenced material came from CD4+ T cells sorted from a lymph node.

The CDR3 region is CASSPTGQDTQYF. CDR3 bases read: TGTGCCAGCAGCCCGACAGGGCAAGAC. The rearrangement uses TRBV5 and TRBJ2-5; 7 bases agree with TRBD1. The observed sequence ends 4 residues before the CDR3 terminus, with the missing tail filled in from the germline J gene. This CDR3 spans 13 amino acids. V shed 4 bases, J shed 3 bases, and the junction held 1 base outside the gene matches. Germline CDR1 LGHNA, CDR2 YNLKQL (reference sequence).